A selection of T cell receptor beta chains follows, all from one sample in a study of T-cell reconstitution after alpha-beta-depleted transplantation in children. TCRdb analysed the PCR reads with MiXCR anew, one entry per CDR3 protein. The sample consists of 500,000 or so distinct CDR3 sequences, over 25% of them appearing once. Sequencing was performed on PBMCs from the stem cell graft donor, taken from the stem cell graft. These receptors all come from a human donor who donated a stem cell graft to a child with aplastic anemia. Each CDR3 is given with its conserved first and last residue. The order of the fields is J gene, V gene, clone size, D gene, CDR3 protein, CDR3 DNA. D genes are given only for firm matches. Clone size is not always given. Where it is, it says once, few, many or a class for expanded clones.

j_call: TRBJ2-4; v_call: TRBV7-2; clone_size: few; d_call: -; cdr3_aa: CASSLMRNIQYF; cdr3_nt: TGTGCCAGCAGCTTAATGAGAAACATTCAGTACTTC
j_call: TRBJ1-4; v_call: TRBV4-2; clone_size: -; d_call: -; cdr3_aa: CASSQDGIGSVEKLFF; cdr3_nt: TGTGCCAGCAGCCAAGATGGTATTGGAAGCGTTGAAAAACTGTTTTTT
j_call: TRBJ1-3; v_call: TRBV20-1; clone_size: few; d_call: -; cdr3_aa: CSARGLLDTIYF; cdr3_nt: TGCAGTGCTCGGGGTCTTTTGGACACCATATATTTT
j_call: TRBJ2-3; v_call: TRBV29-1; clone_size: -; d_call: -; cdr3_aa: CSAAGRHTDTQYF; cdr3_nt: TGCAGCGCTGCGGGACGGCACACAGATACGCAGTATTTT
j_call: TRBJ2-1; v_call: TRBV7-7; clone_size: -; d_call: -; cdr3_aa: CASSAEGPNGAYNEQFF; cdr3_nt: TGTGCCAGCAGCGCTGAGGGACCCAATGGTGCCTACAATGAGCAGTTCTTC
j_call: TRBJ2-1; v_call: TRBV5-5; clone_size: once; d_call: TRBD2; cdr3_aa: CASSFGLAGVRNEQFF; cdr3_nt: TGTGCCAGCAGCTTTGGACTAGCGGGAGTACGGAATGAGCAGTTCTTC
j_call: TRBJ1-5; v_call: TRBV19; clone_size: -; d_call: TRBD1; cdr3_aa: CASTPGTGDSNQPQHF; cdr3_nt: TGTGCCAGTACTCCTGGGACAGGCGATAGCAATCAGCCCCAGCATTTT
j_call: TRBJ2-3; v_call: TRBV20-1; clone_size: -; d_call: -; cdr3_aa: CSASKRASTDTQYF; cdr3_nt: TGCAGTGCTAGCAAGCGGGCTAGCACAGATACGCAGTATTTT
j_call: TRBJ2-7; v_call: TRBV5-6; clone_size: -; d_call: -; cdr3_aa: CASSLGGAESYEQYF; cdr3_nt: TGTGCCAGCAGCTTGGGCGGGGCGGAATCCTACGAGCAGTACTTC
j_call: TRBJ2-3; v_call: TRBV7-3; clone_size: few; d_call: -; cdr3_aa: CASSFRPTDTQYF; cdr3_nt: TGTGCCAGCAGCTTCCGACCTACAGATACGCAGTATTTT